The sequence of this T cell receptor (beta chain) was determined in a study of blood T cell repertoires in COVID-19. TCRdb's table, derived via immunoSEQ multiplex PCR, lists solely in-frame clones and lacks some. The data hold 75,000 to 90,000 clones, with around 84% observed a single time. V shed 3 bases and J 0 bases; nucleotides not matched to a gene: 7. From germline, CDR1 is KGHSH and CDR2 LQKENI. The CDR3 spans 17 residues. The source of this sequence is a man at least 80 years old with active or convalescent COVID-19. Sequencing was done on a sample of peripheral blood. The chain links TRBV18 to TRBJ2-2; 7 bases map to TRBD1. DNA of the CDR3: TGTGCCAGCTCACCCAACACCGGGACAGCGAACACCGGGGAGCTGTTTTTT. Residues: CASSPNTGTANTGELFF.